The present T cell receptor beta chain was sequenced within a study of blood T cell repertoires in COVID-19. Study information: The origin of the acute and convalescent COVID-19 samples was the United States, Italy and Spain. T cells, B-cell-depleted T cells, or PBMCs supplied cDNA or gDNA.

Original data processing: Nucleated cell counts were estimated from reference gene primer amplification. Clones were sequenced by immunoSEQ multiplex PCR, and TCRdb holds only the in-frame ones, with some missing. That table supplies the V and J calls and clone size; D and trimming were determined from the DNA. This sample has some 75,000 clones, with approximately 90% found just once. Trimming cost V 5 bases and J 3 bases; bases outside gene matches: 4. The CDR3 is made up of 15 amino acids. Germline lookup yields CDR1 SGHRS and CDR2 YFSETQ. The V gene is TRBV5-1, the J gene TRBJ2-5; TRBD2 matches 13 bases. Sequencing was performed on peripheral blood. This TCR was sampled from a man in his sixties with acute or convalescent COVID-19. CDR3 coding DNA: TGCGCCAGCAGTCTGGGGACTAGCGGGGAAGAGACCCAGTACTTC. Translated: CASSLGTSGEETQYF. Filled out from reference TRBV5-1 and TRBJ2-5, the complete variable domain reads KAGVTQTPRYLIKTRGQQVTLSCSPISGHRSVSWYQQTPGQGLQFLFEYFSETQRNKGNFPGRFSGRQFSNSRSEMNVSTLELGDSALYLCASSLGTSGEETQYFGPGTRLLVL.